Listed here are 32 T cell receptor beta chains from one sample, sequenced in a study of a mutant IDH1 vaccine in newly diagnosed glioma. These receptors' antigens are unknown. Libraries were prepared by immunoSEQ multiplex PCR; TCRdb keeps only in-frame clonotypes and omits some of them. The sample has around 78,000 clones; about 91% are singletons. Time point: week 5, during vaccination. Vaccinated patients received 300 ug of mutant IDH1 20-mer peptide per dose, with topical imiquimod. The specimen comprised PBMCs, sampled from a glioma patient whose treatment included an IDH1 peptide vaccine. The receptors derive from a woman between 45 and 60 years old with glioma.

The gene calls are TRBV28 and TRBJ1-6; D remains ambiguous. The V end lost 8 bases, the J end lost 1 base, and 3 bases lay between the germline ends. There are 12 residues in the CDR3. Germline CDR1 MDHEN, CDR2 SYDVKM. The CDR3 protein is CASVSYNSPLHF. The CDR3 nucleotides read TGTGCCAGCGTTTCCTATAATTCACCCCTCCACTTT. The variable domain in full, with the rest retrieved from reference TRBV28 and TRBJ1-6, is DVKVTQSSRYLVKRTGEKVFLECVQDMDHENMFWYRQDPGLGLRLIYFSYDVKMKEKGDIPEGYSVSREKKERFSLILESASTNQTSMYLCASVSYNSPLHFGNGTRLTVT.

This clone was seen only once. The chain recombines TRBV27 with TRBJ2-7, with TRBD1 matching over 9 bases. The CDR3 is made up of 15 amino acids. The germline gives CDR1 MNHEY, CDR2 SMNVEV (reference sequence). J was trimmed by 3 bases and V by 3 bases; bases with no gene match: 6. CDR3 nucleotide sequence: TGTGCCAGCAGTTTGGGGACAGGGTTCAACTACGAGCAGTACTTC. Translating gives CASSLGTGFNYEQYF.

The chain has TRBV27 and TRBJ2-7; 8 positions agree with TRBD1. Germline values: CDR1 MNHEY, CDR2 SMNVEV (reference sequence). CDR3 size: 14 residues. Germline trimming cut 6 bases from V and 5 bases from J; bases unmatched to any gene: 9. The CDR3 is CASRPDRGYNEQYF. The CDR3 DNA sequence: TGTGCCAGCAGGCCCGACAGGGGATACAACGAGCAGTACTTC.

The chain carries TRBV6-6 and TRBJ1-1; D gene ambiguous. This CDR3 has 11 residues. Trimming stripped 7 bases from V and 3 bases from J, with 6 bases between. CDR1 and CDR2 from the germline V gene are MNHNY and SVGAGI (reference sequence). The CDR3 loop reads CASKKDTEAFF. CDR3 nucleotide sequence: TGTGCCAGCAAAAAGGACACTGAAGCTTTCTTT.

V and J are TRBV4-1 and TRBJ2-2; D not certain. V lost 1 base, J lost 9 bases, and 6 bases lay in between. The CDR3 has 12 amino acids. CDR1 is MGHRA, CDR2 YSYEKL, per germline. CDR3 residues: CASSQVGRELFF. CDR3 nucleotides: TGCGCCAGCAGCCAAGTGGGTAGGGAGCTGTTTTTT.

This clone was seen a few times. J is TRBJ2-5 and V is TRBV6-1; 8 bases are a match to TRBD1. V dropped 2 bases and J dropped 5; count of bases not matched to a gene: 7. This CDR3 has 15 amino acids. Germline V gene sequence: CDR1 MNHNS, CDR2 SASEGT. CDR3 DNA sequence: TGTGCCAGCAGTGAATGGGCAGGGGGCGGGGAGACCCAGTACTTC. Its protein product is CASSEWAGGGETQYF.

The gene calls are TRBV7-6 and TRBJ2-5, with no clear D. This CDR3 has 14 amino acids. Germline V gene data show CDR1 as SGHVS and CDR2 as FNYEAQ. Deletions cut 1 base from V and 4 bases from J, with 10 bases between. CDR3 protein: CASSLGFWGETQYF. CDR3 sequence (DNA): TGTGCCAGCAGCTTAGGGTTTTGGGGAGAGACCCAGTACTTC.

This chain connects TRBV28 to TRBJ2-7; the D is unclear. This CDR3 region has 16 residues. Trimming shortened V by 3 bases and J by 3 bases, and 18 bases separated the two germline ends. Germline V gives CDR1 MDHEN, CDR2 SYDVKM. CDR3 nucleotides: TGTGCCAGCAGTTTTAATTCAGACAATAAGTTCTACGAGCAGTACTTC. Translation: CASSFNSDNKFYEQYF.

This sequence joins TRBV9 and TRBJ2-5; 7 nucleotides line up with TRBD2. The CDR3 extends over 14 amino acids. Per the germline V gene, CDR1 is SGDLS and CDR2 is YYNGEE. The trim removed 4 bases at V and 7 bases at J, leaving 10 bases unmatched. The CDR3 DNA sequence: TGTGCCAGCAGCTCAAGCGGGGACCGGGGGACCCAGTACTTC. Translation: CASSSSGDRGTQYF.

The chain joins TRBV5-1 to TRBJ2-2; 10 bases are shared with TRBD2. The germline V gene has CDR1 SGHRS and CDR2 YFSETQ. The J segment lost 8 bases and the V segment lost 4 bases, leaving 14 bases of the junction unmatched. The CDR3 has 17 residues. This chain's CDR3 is CASSPIGSSGSRGELFF. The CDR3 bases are TGCGCCAGCAGCCCCATCGGGTCTAGCGGGAGTCGTGGGGAGCTGTTTTTT.

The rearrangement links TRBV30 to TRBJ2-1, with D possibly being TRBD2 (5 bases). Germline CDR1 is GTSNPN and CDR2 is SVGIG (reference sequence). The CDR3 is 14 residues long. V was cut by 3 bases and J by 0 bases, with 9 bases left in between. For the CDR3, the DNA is TGTGCCTGGAGAAGCGGAAGCTCCTACAATGAGCAGTTCTTC. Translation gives CAWRSGSSYNEQFF.

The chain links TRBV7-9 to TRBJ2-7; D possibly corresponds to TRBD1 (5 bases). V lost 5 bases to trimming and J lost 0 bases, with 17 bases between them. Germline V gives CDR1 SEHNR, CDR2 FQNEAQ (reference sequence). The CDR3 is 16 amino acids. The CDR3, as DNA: TGTGCCAGCAGCCTCTTCCCCAGGGTATCCTCCTACGAGCAGTACTTC. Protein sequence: CASSLFPRVSSYEQYF.

Written as DNA, the CDR3 is TGTGCCAGCAGCCCACCGGGAGGACAGAGCAATCAGCCCCAGCATTTT. Its translation: CASSPPGGQSNQPQHF. The V gene is TRBV7-8, the J gene TRBJ1-5; the D gene is possibly TRBD1 (6 bases). The germline V gene encodes CDR1 SGHVS and CDR2 FQNEAQ. The CDR3 totals 16 residues. The ends were cut back, 5 bases at V and 1 base at J, with 15 bases in the middle.

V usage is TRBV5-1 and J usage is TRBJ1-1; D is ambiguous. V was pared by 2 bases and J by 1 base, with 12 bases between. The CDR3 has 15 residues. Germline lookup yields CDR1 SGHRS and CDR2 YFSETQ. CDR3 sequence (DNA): TGCGCCAGCAGCTTATACGGACGGGGGAACACTGAAGCTTTCTTT. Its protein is CASSLYGRGNTEAFF.

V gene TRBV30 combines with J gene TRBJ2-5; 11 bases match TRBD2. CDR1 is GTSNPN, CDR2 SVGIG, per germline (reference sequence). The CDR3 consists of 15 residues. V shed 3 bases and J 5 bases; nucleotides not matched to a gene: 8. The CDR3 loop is CAWRSGTSGLETQYF. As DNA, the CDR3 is TGTGCCTGGAGGTCTGGGACTAGCGGATTGGAGACCCAGTACTTC.

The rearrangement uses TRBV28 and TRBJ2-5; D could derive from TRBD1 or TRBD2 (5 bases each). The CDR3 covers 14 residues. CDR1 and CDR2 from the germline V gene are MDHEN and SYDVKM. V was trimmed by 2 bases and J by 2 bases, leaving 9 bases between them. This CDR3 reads CASSLGTGQETQYF. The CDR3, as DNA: TGTGCCAGCAGTTTAGGGACGGGGCAAGAGACCCAGTACTTC. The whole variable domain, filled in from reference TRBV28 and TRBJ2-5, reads DVKVTQSSRYLVKRTGEKVFLECVQDMDHENMFWYRQDPGLGLRLIYFSYDVKMKEKGDIPEGYSVSREKKERFSLILESASTNQTSMYLCASSLGTGQETQYFGPGTRLLVL.

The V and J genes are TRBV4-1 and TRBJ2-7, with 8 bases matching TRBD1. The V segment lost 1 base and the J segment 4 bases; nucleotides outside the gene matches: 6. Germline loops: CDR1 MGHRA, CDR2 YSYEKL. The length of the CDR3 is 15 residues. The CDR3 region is CASSQVTGGPYEQYF. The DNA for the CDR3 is TGCGCCAGCAGCCAAGTTACAGGGGGACCTTACGAGCAGTACTTC.

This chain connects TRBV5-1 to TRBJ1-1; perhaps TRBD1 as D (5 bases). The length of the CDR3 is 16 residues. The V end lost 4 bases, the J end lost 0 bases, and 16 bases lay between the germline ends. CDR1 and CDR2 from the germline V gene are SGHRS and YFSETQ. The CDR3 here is CASSQRQLELNTEAFF. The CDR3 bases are TGCGCCAGCAGCCAGAGACAGTTAGAGCTGAACACTGAAGCTTTCTTT.

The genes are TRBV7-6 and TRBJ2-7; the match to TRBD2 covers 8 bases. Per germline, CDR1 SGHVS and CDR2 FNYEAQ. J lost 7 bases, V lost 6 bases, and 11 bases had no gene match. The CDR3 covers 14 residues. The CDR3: CASRPLADGLEQYF. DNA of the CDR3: TGTGCCAGCAGACCACTAGCGGATGGCCTGGAGCAGTACTTC.

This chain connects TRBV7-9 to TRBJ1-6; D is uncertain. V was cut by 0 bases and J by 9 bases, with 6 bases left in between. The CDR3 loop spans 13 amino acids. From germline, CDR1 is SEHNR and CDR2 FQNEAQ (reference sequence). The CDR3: CASSLAEVSPLHF. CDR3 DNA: TGTGCCAGCAGCTTAGCGGAAGTTTCACCCCTCCACTTT. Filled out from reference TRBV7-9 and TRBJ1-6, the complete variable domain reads DTGVSQNPRHKITKRGQNVTFRCDPISEHNRLYWYRQTLGQGPEFLTYFQNEAQLEKSRLLSDRFSAERPKGSFSTLEIQRTEQGDSAMYLCASSLAEVSPLHFGNGTRLTVT.

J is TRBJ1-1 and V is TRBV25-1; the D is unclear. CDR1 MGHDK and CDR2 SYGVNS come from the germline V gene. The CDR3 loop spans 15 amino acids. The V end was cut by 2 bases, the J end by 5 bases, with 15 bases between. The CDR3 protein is CASSEVGPGGTEAFF. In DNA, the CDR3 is TGTGCCAGCAGTGAAGTAGGACCCGGAGGGACTGAAGCTTTCTTT.

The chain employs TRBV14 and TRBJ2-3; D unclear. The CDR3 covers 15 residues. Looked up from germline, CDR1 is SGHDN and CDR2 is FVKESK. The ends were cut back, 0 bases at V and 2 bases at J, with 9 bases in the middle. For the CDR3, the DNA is TGTGCCAGCAGCCAAGAGACACTAATCACAGATACGCAGTATTTT. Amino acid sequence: CASSQETLITDTQYF.

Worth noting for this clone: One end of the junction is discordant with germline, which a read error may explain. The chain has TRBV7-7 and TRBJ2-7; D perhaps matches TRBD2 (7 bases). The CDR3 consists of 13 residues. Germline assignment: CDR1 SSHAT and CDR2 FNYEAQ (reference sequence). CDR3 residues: CASSPRGGYEQYF. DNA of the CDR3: TGTGCTAGCAGCCCTAGGGGGGGCTACGAGCAGTACTTC.

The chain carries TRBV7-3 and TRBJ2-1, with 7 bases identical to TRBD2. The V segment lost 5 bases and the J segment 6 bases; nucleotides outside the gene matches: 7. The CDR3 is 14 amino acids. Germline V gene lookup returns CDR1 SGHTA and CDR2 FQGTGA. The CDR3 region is CASSPHGGFNEQFF. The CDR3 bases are TGTGCCAGCAGCCCGCACGGGGGGTTCAATGAGCAGTTCTTC.

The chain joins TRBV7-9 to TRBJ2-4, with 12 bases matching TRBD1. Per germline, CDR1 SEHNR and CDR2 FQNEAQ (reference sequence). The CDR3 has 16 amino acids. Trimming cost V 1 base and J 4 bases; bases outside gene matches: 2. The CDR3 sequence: CASSLGDRGPKNIQYF. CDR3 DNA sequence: TGTGCCAGCAGCTTAGGGGACAGGGGGCCTAAAAACATTCAGTACTTC. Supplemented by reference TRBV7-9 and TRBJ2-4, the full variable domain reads DTGVSQNPRHKITKRGQNVTFRCDPISEHNRLYWYRQTLGQGPEFLTYFQNEAQLEKSRLLSDRFSAERPKGSFSTLEIQRTEQGDSAMYLCASSLGDRGPKNIQYFGAGTRLSVL.

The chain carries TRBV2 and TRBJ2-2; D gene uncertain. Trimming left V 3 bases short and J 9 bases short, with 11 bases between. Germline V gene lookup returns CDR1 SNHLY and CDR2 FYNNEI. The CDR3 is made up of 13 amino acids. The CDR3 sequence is CASSEGNGRELFF. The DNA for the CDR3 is TGTGCCAGCAGTGAGGGCAACGGACGGGAGCTGTTTTTT.

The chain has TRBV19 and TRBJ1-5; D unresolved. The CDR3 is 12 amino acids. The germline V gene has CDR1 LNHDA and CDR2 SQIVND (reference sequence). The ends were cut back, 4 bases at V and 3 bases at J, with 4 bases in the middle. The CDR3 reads CASSTVNQPQHF. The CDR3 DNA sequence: TGTGCCAGTAGTACAGTCAATCAGCCCCAGCATTTT.

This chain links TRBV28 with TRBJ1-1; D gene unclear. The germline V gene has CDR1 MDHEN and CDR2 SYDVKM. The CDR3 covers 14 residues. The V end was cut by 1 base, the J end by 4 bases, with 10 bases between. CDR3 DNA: TGTGCCAGCAGTTTATTTCAGGCCACCACTGAAGCTTTCTTT. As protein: CASSLFQATTEAFF.

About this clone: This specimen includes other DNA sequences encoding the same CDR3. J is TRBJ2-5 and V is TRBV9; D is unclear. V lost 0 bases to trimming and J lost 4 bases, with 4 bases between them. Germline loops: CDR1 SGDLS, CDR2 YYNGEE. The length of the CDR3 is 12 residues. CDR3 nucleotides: TGTGCCAGCAGCGTAGCTGGAGAGACCCAGTACTTC. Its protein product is CASSVAGETQYF.

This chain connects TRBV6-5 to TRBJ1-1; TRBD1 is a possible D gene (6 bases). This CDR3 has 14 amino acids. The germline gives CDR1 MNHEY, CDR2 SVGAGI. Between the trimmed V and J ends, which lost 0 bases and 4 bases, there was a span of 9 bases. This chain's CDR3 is CASSYSGGITEAFF. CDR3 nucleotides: TGTGCCAGCAGTTACTCAGGGGGGATCACTGAAGCTTTCTTT.

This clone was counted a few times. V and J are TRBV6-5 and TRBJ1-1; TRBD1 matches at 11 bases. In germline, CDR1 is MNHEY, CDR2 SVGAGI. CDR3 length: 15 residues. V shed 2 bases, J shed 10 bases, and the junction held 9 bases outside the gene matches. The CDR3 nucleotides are TGTGCCAGCAGTTACAATGGACAGGGGGCAGTGGTAGCTTTCTTT. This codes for CASSYNGQGAVVAFF.

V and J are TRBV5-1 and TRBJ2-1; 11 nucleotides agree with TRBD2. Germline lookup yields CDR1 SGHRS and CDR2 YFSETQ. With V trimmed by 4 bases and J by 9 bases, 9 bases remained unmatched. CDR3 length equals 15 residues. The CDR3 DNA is TGCGCCAGCAGCCCCTGGGCCCTAGCGGGAGGTGAGCAGTTCTTC. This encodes CASSPWALAGGEQFF. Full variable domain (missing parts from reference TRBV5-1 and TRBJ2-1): KAGVTQTPRYLIKTRGQQVTLSCSPISGHRSVSWYQQTPGQGLQFLFEYFSETQRNKGNFPGRFSGRQFSNSRSEMNVSTLELGDSALYLCASSPWALAGGEQFFGPGTRLTVL.